Below, one T cell receptor beta chain is given with its context. The antigen remains unidentified. This sample includes further DNA sequences coding for the same CDR3. The data are from a study of shared clonotypes between healthy human individuals. Study findings and constraints: Rarefaction gave evidence that sorted-subset sequencing remained incomplete despite large depth.

Each cell subset's genomic DNA was divided evenly among several immunoSEQ plates. The protocol was immunoSEQ multiplex PCR, while the TCRdb copy is restricted to in-frame clones and leaves out a portion. The sample has over 2 million clones, 95% seen once; the top ten hold 0.13%. Specimen: naive CD4+ T cells sorted from blood. Subset specified: CD45RA+ positively selected. The TCR comes from a man aged 18 to 29 in good health.

The CDR3 here is CASRRTSGAYEQYF. DNA of the CDR3: TGCGCCAGCAGAAGGACTAGCGGGGCCTACGAGCAGTACTTC. The chain carries TRBV5-1 and TRBJ2-7; 12 bases are shared with TRBD2. Trimming took 5 bases from V and 2 from J; bases not matched to a gene: 2. This CDR3 is 14 amino acids long. Germline V gives CDR1 SGHRS, CDR2 YFSETQ.